This T cell receptor beta chain appears in the sequencing data of a study of blood T cell repertoires in COVID-19. Sequenced by immunoSEQ multiplex PCR; TCRdb stores in-frame clones only, minus some. This sample yields 200,000 to 250,000 clones, of which roughly 80% are seen a single time; 3% to 4% belongs to the top ten. From germline, CDR1 is LGHDT and CDR2 YNNKEL (reference sequence). CDR3 length: 14 amino acids. The J segment lost 7 bases and the V segment lost 3 bases, leaving 3 bases of the junction unmatched. This receptor was obtained from a middle-aged woman who had been exposed to COVID-19. The chain employs TRBV3-1 (or the pseudogene TRBV3-2) and TRBJ1-6; 7 bases are a match to TRBD1. The material sequenced was PBMCs or T cells enriched from blood (not recorded which). This chain's CDR3 is CASSQGQSNSPLHF. The DNA for the CDR3 is TGTGCCAGCAGCCAGGGACAGTCCAATTCACCCCTCCACTTT.